This T cell receptor beta chain originates from a study of graft-versus-host responses after intestinal transplantation. Study-wide context: Recipients had transplants, and these were multivisceral, liver-intestinal, or isolated intestinal. Recipients uniformly received anti-thymocyte globulin induction, followed by tacrolimus and steroids for approximately 3 years.

Study-level findings and limits: Present in recipient marrow, GvH clones included some that appeared first in ileum or blood.

Trimming took 1 base from V and 10 from J, leaving 9 bases between them. This CDR3 is built from 12 residues. Germline V gene lookup returns CDR1 MGHRA and CDR2 YSYEKL. A word on this clone: The antigen remains unidentified.

Clones were read by immunoSEQ multiplex PCR, and TCRdb kept only the in-frame ones, dropping some. Of 90,000 to 95,000 clones listed, just over 90% are singletons. The receptor comes from a human donor who received an intestinal transplant. The sequencing used unstimulated CD8+ T cells sorted from spleen or lymph node cells, collected before intestinal transplant. This chain joins TRBV4-1 and TRBJ2-3; D is possibly TRBD1 or TRBD2 (5 bases each). The CDR3 sequence: CASSQGDGSQYF. CDR3 sequence (DNA): TGCGCCAGCAGCCAAGGGGACGGGTCGCAGTATTTT.